This T cell receptor (beta chain) was observed in a study of cytomegalovirus exposure and HLA in healthy donors. Germline-derived CDR1 and CDR2 are SGHRS and YFSETQ. The CDR3 is 14 amino acids. V was clipped by 5 bases and J by 5 bases; unmatched bases: 6. Study-level findings and limits: It was likely that a cluster of highly shared sequence variants was a sequencing artifact.

Concerning this clone: Its antigen is as yet unknown.

PCR involved 60 Vbeta and 13 Jbeta primers. The data were produced by immunoSEQ multiplex PCR, yet TCRdb's version contains in-frame clones alone and is incomplete. The repertoire consists of about 98,000 clones, with around 67% occurring once and the leading ten covering under 2%. Sequences were obtained from PBMCs. The chain employs TRBV5-1 and TRBJ1-2; 10 bases line up with TRBD1. The receptor comes from a male donor in good health and CMV-seronegative. CDR3 nucleotides: TGCGCCAGCAGTCCGGACAGGGGGAGTTATGGCTACACCTTC. It codes for CASSPDRGSYGYTF.